Each of the 8 T cell receptor beta chains below was sequenced from the same sample in a study of beta chain features in type 1 diabetes (dated by TCRdb to 2016 to 2019). The protocol used for the library was the immunoSEQ multiplex PCR assay. The High Capacity cDNA Reverse Transcription Kit was used to reverse transcribe all of the isolated RNA, meaning that expressed TCRB transcripts were what got sequenced. The clones in this table, taken by TCRdb from immuneACCESS, are in-frame only. Not every clone is retained; where verified, under half of the shortfall comes from an unresolved V gene, and the cause of the rest is unknown. In this sample the table shows 150,000 or so clones, about a tenth of which occur a single time. The top ten constitute about 0.6% of the sample. The sample taken for sequencing was central memory CD4+ T cells from blood. These TCRs come from a woman aged 35 to 49 in good health.

This clone was seen repeatedly, ten times or more. The V call is TRBV7-2, the J call TRBJ2-1; perhaps TRBD2 as D (7 bases). Looked up from germline, CDR1 is SGHTA and CDR2 is FQGNSA. CDR3 length: 15 amino acids. Trimming cost V 5 bases and J 7 bases, with 18 bases left between them. The DNA for the CDR3 is TGTGCCAGCAGCCATGTGGGGGGGCTCGGTAATGAGCAGTTCTTC. Its translation is CASSHVGGLGNEQFF.

This clone has only a few counts. This chain connects TRBV7-6 to TRBJ2-7; 9 nucleotides match TRBD1. Germline assignment: CDR1 SGHVS and CDR2 FNYEAQ. V shed 5 bases and J 3 bases; nucleotides not matched to a gene: 8. The CDR3 consists of 15 residues. Here the CDR3 reads CASSLYEGQGYEQYF. CDR3 in DNA: TGTGCCAGCAGCCTATATGAGGGACAGGGCTACGAGCAGTACTTC.

This clone has at least ten counts. The chain links TRBV5-8 to TRBJ2-1; possible D gene TRBD2, 7 bases. The CDR3 extends over 13 amino acids. In germline, CDR1 is SGHTS, CDR2 YDEGEE. The chain's CDR3 is CAGGGLSGDGQFF. DNA for the CDR3: TGTGCGGGGGGGGGCCTTAGCGGAGACGGACAGTTCTTC.

This clone occurred a few times. The chain has TRBV5-4 and TRBJ1-1, with D possibly being TRBD1 (5 bases). Germline V gives CDR1 SGHNT, CDR2 YYREEE (reference sequence). V lost 4 bases to trimming and J lost 5 bases, with 15 bases between them. CDR3 length equals 14 residues. The CDR3: CASSLWTGGTEAFF. CDR3 bases: TGTGCCAGCAGCCTCTGGACGGGGGGGACTGAAGCTTTCTTT.

A few counts support this clone. This chain uses TRBV5-4 with TRBJ1-2; 8 nucleotides line up with TRBD1. Trimming took 4 bases from V and 7 from J; bases not matched to a gene: 12. This CDR3 contains 15 residues. Germline CDR1 SGHNT, CDR2 YYREEE (reference sequence). CDR3 in DNA: TGTGCCAGCAGCCGCCAACTCGGACAGGGAGGTGGCTACACCTTC. Its translation: CASSRQLGQGGGYTF.

In this sample, this clone turned up a few times. This chain uses TRBV7-9 with TRBJ2-6; D gene unclear. CDR1 SEHNR and CDR2 FQNEAQ come from the germline V gene (reference sequence). There are 18 residues in the CDR3. The V and J ends lost 1 base and 0 bases respectively, with 13 bases between them. DNA for the CDR3: TGTGCCAGCAGCTTAGGGGTAGGCGGAAACTCTGGGGCCAACGTCCTGACTTTC. Translating it yields CASSLGVGGNSGANVLTF.

This clone was counted a few times. This chain connects TRBV5-4 to TRBJ2-2; D possibly corresponds to TRBD1 (5 bases). V lost 4 bases, J lost 1 base, and 11 bases lay in between. This CDR3 has 15 amino acids. In germline, CDR1 is SGHNT, CDR2 YYREEE (reference sequence). DNA for the CDR3: TGTGCCAGCAGCCCCCAGACAGTGAACACCGGGGAGCTGTTTTTT. It translates to CASSPQTVNTGELFF.

This clone was observed a handful of times. The chain is built from TRBV5-5 and TRBJ2-7; no firm D call. Trimming pared 0 bases from V and 6 bases from J, leaving 10 bases between. Per germline, CDR1 SGHKS and CDR2 YYEKEE (reference sequence). This CDR3 is built from 13 residues. Written as DNA, the CDR3 is TGTGCCAGCAGCTTGGCCGGTGCCTTCGAGCAGTACTTC. It translates to CASSLAGAFEQYF.